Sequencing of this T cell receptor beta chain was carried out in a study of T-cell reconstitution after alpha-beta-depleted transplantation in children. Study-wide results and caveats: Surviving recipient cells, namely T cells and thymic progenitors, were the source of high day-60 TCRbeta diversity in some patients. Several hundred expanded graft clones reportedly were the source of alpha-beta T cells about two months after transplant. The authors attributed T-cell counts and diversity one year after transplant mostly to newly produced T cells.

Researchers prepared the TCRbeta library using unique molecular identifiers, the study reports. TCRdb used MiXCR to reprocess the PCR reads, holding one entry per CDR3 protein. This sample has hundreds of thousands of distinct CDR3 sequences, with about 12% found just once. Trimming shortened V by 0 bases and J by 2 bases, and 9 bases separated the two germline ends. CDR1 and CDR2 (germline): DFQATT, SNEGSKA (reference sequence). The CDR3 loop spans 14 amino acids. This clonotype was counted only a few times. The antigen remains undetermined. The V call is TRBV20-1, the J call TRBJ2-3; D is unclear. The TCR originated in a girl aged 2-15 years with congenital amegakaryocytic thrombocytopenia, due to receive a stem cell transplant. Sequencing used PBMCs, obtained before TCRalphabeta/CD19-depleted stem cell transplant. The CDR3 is CSARDPLITDTQYF. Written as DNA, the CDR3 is TGCAGTGCTAGAGATCCACTGATCACAGATACGCAGTATTTT.